The 17 T cell receptor beta chains below all came from one sample that was sequenced in a study of cytomegalovirus exposure and HLA in healthy donors. Generated by immunoSEQ multiplex PCR, the TCRdb table keeps only in-frame clones and is missing some. This repertoire shows some 73,000 clones, around nine tenths found once; its top ten account for 3.5% to 4.5%. Specimen: PBMCs. Every receptor here comes from a woman under 30 in good health and CMV-seropositive.

The rearrangement uses TRBV28 and TRBJ2-7, with D maybe TRBD2 (5 bases). The CDR3 spans 11 residues. Looked up from germline, CDR1 is MDHEN and CDR2 is SYDVKM. V was cut by 7 bases and J by 3 bases, with 7 bases left in between. The CDR3 reads CASKRNYEQYF. For the CDR3, the DNA is TGTGCCAGCAAGCGGAACTACGAGCAGTACTTC.

The chain links TRBV19 to TRBJ1-1, with 10 bases that match TRBD1. Unmatched junction bases numbered 1, after V lost 1 base and J lost 2 bases. CDR3 length: 15 residues. CDR1 and CDR2 from the germline V gene are LNHDA and SQIVND (reference sequence). The CDR3 is CASSIGTGGNTEAFF. DNA of the CDR3: TGTGCCAGTAGTATAGGGACAGGGGGAAACACTGAAGCTTTCTTT. Full variable domain (outside the CDR3, taken from reference TRBV19 and TRBJ1-1): DGGITQSPKYLFRKEGQNVTLSCEQNLNHDAMYWYRQDPGQGLRLIYYSQIVNDFQKGDIAEGYSVSREKKESFPLTVTSAQKNPTAFYLCASSIGTGGNTEAFFGQGTRLTVV.

The chain employs TRBV7-2 and TRBJ2-1; D possibly corresponds to TRBD2 (5 bases). Trimming stripped 0 bases from V and 6 bases from J, with 6 bases between. This CDR3 region has 13 residues. Per germline, CDR1 SGHTA and CDR2 FQGNSA. The CDR3 region is CASSLAGANEQFF. The CDR3 DNA is TGTGCCAGCAGCTTAGCGGGAGCCAATGAGCAGTTCTTC.

This rearrangement joins TRBV11-3 to TRBJ2-2, with a possible D match to TRBD1 (6 bases). The CDR3 covers 18 residues. The germline V gene has CDR1 SGHNT and CDR2 YENEEA. V shed 3 bases and J shed 2 bases, with 19 bases lying between them. CDR3 DNA: TGTGCCAGCAGCTTCGGATTGGGACACGGGTCTAACACCGGGGAGCTGTTTTTT. This translates into CASSFGLGHGSNTGELFF.

The chain is built from TRBV4-2 and TRBJ2-2; D is possibly TRBD2 (7 bases). The CDR3 is made up of 17 amino acids. The V gene lost 5 bases and the J gene lost 3 bases, with 19 bases spanning the gap. CDR1 is LGHNA and CDR2 is YNFKEQ in the germline V gene. DNA for the CDR3: TGTGCCAGCAGCTTAGAAAATCGGGGGGCTGACACCGGGGAGCTGTTTTTT. It codes for CASSLENRGADTGELFF.

This sequence joins TRBV6-5 and TRBJ1-2; 8 nucleotides agree with TRBD1. The ends lost 5 bases at V and 2 bases at J; junction bases unmatched: 7. The CDR3 length is 15 residues. Germline CDR1 is MNHEY and CDR2 is SVGAGI. DNA for the CDR3: TGTGCCAGCAGTACACAGGGGGTACAGAACTATGGCTACACCTTC. Amino acids: CASSTQGVQNYGYTF.

V gene TRBV15 combines with J gene TRBJ1-6; tentatively, D is TRBD1 (5 bases). Trimming shortened V by 3 bases and J by 9 bases, and 9 bases separated the two germline ends. The CDR3 loop spans 13 amino acids. Per the germline V gene, CDR1 is LNHNV and CDR2 is YYDKDF (reference sequence). This chain's CDR3 is CATSSAGPSPLHF. CDR3 DNA sequence: TGTGCCACCAGCAGCGCGGGACCTTCACCCCTCCACTTT.

This sequence joins TRBV28 and TRBJ1-5; D unclear. There are 15 residues in the CDR3. CDR1 is MDHEN, CDR2 SYDVKM, per germline. The germline V and J ends were trimmed by 4 bases and 0 bases, with 10 bases remaining between them. CDR3 loop: CASSSIDRSNQPQHF. The CDR3 bases are TGTGCCAGCAGTTCAATAGATCGTAGCAATCAGCCCCAGCATTTT.

The chain carries TRBV18 and TRBJ1-2; 8 bases agree with TRBD1. The germline V gene encodes CDR1 KGHSH and CDR2 LQKENI. This CDR3 region has 15 residues. V lost 1 base to trimming and J lost 6 bases; unmatched junction nucleotides: 7. The CDR3 sequence: CASSPQVDRDHGYTF. CDR3 DNA sequence: TGTGCCAGCTCACCACAAGTGGACAGGGACCATGGCTACACCTTC.

The chain uses TRBV29-1 and TRBJ1-2; TRBD1 matches 10 bases. The CDR3 is 18 amino acids. V lost 0 bases to trimming and J lost 5 bases; unmatched junction nucleotides: 15. Looked up from germline, CDR1 is SQVTM and CDR2 is ANQGSEA. The CDR3 protein is CSVEETVDRGLSSYGYTF. CDR3 DNA: TGCAGCGTTGAAGAGACTGTAGACAGGGGGCTTAGTAGTTATGGCTACACCTTC.

This chain links TRBV5-1 with TRBJ2-2; D is unresolved. This CDR3 region has 15 residues. The germline V gene encodes CDR1 SGHRS and CDR2 YFSETQ. Trimming removed 4 bases at V and 0 bases at J, with 10 bases between. The CDR3 loop is CASSPAAANTGELFF. In DNA form, the CDR3 reads TGCGCCAGCAGCCCCGCCGCGGCGAACACCGGGGAGCTGTTTTTT.

This sequence joins TRBV27 and TRBJ2-7, with a tentative D call TRBD2 (6 bases). CDR1 and CDR2 (germline): MNHEY, SMNVEV (reference sequence). There are 14 residues in the CDR3. Trimming removed 2 bases from V and 7 bases from J, with 15 bases in between. CDR3 nucleotide sequence: TGTGCCAGCAGTTTAGAAGCGGGTCCAGGGGAGCAGTACTTC. Its translation: CASSLEAGPGEQYF.

V and J are TRBV11-2 and TRBJ1-4; 10 bases map to TRBD1. Germline CDR1 and CDR2: SGHAT and FQNNGV. This CDR3 comprises 13 residues. After removal of 3 bases from V and 13 bases from J, the junction contained 5 bases not matched to a gene. CDR3 residues: CASSFGTGEALFF. The DNA for the CDR3 is TGTGCCAGCAGCTTCGGGACAGGGGAGGCACTGTTTTTT. Combining the CDR3 with reference TRBV11-2 and TRBJ1-4 gives the whole variable domain EAGVAQSPRYKIIEKRQSVAFWCNPISGHATLYWYQQILGQGPKLLIQFQNNGVVDDSQLPKDRFSAERLKGVDSTLKIQPAKLEDSAVYLCASSFGTGEALFFGSGTQLSVL.

The J gene is TRBJ2-3, the V gene TRBV6-5; perhaps TRBD2 as D (6 bases). The germline gives CDR1 MNHEY, CDR2 SVGAGI. This CDR3 has 15 amino acids. V lost 10 bases, J lost 2 bases, and 19 bases lay in between. CDR3 sequence reads: CATIPGVWDTDTQYF. CDR3 DNA sequence: TGTGCCACCATCCCGGGGGTTTGGGACACAGATACGCAGTATTTT.

This clone has only one observation. This chain uses TRBV6-1 with TRBJ2-7; 8 bases are shared with TRBD2. The CDR3 sequence is 12 residues long. V dropped 11 bases and J dropped 6; count of bases not matched to a gene: 9. Germline CDR1 reads MNHNS; CDR2 reads SASEGT. The CDR3 sequence is CAAYGRVGEQYF. In DNA, the CDR3 is TGTGCCGCCTACGGGAGGGTGGGCGAGCAGTACTTC.

This clone appeared once. This rearrangement joins TRBV5-1 to TRBJ2-1; TRBD1 aligns across 7 bases. Germline V gene lookup returns CDR1 SGHRS and CDR2 YFSETQ. The CDR3 covers 15 residues. V trimming: 4 bases; J trimming: 5 bases; junction bases outside the gene matches: 9. The CDR3 nucleotides read TGCGCCAGCAGCCCCCCCAGGGGGTATAACAATGAGCAGTTCTTC. Its translation is CASSPPRGYNNEQFF.

J is TRBJ1-5 and V is TRBV6-4, with 7 positions matching TRBD1. This CDR3 is 15 amino acids long. Trimming cost V 5 bases and J 2 bases; bases outside gene matches: 6. Germline V gene sequence: CDR1 MRHNA, CDR2 SNTAGT. The chain's CDR3 is CASSPTGEGNQPQHF. DNA for the CDR3: TGTGCCAGCAGTCCAACAGGGGAGGGCAATCAGCCCCAGCATTTT.